The clone carrying this TCR beta chain was observed a handful of times. Clones were sequenced by immunoSEQ multiplex PCR, and TCRdb holds only the in-frame ones, with some missing. This table has tens of thousands of clones, approximately 85% appearing once. Germline assignment: CDR1 SGHRS and CDR2 YFSETQ. The V and J ends lost 7 bases and 6 bases, in that order; junction bases with no gene match: 9. The CDR3 length is 14 residues. The data were taken from a study of blood T cell repertoires in COVID-19. For the study at large: PBMCs, B-cell-depleted T cells, or T cells provided the cDNA or gDNA that made up the material.

The receptor was isolated from a human donor in a cohort sampled during active COVID-19. The chain recombines TRBV5-1 with TRBJ1-2, with 10 nucleotides matching TRBD1. The sample was peripheral blood. This chain's CDR3 is CASQTGGEGDGYTF. In DNA, the CDR3 is TGCGCCAGCCAGACAGGGGGCGAAGGCGATGGCTACACCTTC.